One sample yielded the 17 T cell receptor beta chains listed below, sequenced in a study of T cells after yellow fever vaccination. A single record per CDR3 protein comes from TCRdb applying MiXCR to the 5' RACE reads. This sample has 250,000 or so distinct CDR3 sequences, with 3.6% found just once. The specimen was PBMCs, collected 15 days after the yellow fever booster vaccination. These receptors all come from a man in his late teens or twenties who received the YFV17D yellow fever vaccine.

This clonotype was seen a few times. This chain joins TRBV5-4 and TRBJ2-5; D is possibly TRBD1 (6 bases). CDR1 is SGHNT and CDR2 is YYREEE in the germline V gene (reference sequence). The CDR3 is 15 amino acids. Trimming left V 5 bases short and J 0 bases short, with 14 bases between. CDR3 sequence reads: CASSSKTGYQETQYF. The CDR3 coding sequence is TGTGCCAGCAGTTCAAAGACAGGATACCAAGAGACCCAGTACTTC.

This clonotype was recorded many times. The chain employs TRBV19 and TRBJ2-1; D gene unclear. V was pared by 4 bases and J by 10 bases, with 23 bases between. CDR3 length: 16 amino acids. CDR1 is LNHDA, CDR2 SQIVND, per germline (reference sequence). CDR3: CASSRMVVGLKGEQFF. The CDR3 DNA sequence: TGTGCCAGTAGTAGGATGGTAGTAGGCCTAAAGGGAGAGCAGTTCTTC.

The chain links TRBV4-3 to TRBJ1-6, with a weak D call TRBD1 (5 bases). Germline-derived CDR1 and CDR2 are LGHNA and YSLEER. The CDR3 contains 16 residues. Deletions cut 0 bases from V and 4 bases from J, with 10 bases between. The CDR3 reads CASSQDRQGYNSPLHF. The CDR3 region has the DNA TGCGCCAGCAGCCAAGATAGGCAGGGTTATAATTCACCCCTCCACTTT.

This clonotype was recorded many times. J is TRBJ2-1 and V is TRBV3-1; possibly TRBD1 or TRBD2 for D (6 bases each). The ends were cut back, 0 bases at V and 4 bases at J, with 13 bases in the middle. Germline V CDR1 and CDR2: LGHDT, YNNKEL (reference sequence). This CDR3 region has 16 residues. The CDR3 region is CASSQDRGDVYNEQFF. The DNA for the CDR3 is TGTGCCAGCAGCCAAGATAGGGGGGACGTTTACAATGAGCAGTTCTTC.

Many counts were recorded for this clonotype. The chain links TRBV5-1 to TRBJ2-3, with TRBD2 matching over 8 bases. The CDR3 sequence is 16 residues long. The junction had 5 bases not matched to a gene; V was cut back by 0 bases and J by 2 bases. CDR1 is SGHRS and CDR2 is YFSETQ in the germline V gene. CDR3 in amino acids: CASSLAGLGLTDTQYF. CDR3 bases: TGCGCCAGCAGCTTGGCGGGACTAGGGCTCACAGATACGCAGTATTTT.

This clonotype was counted at least ten times. The chain is built from TRBV6-6 and TRBJ2-5, with 10 bases fitting TRBD2. V lost 2 bases and J lost 4; bases outside the gene matches: 1. CDR1 is MNHNY and CDR2 is SVGAGI in the germline V gene (reference sequence). This CDR3 contains 14 residues. Here the CDR3 reads CASSYSGGAETQYF. The CDR3 nucleotides read TGTGCCAGCAGTTACAGCGGGGGGGCAGAGACCCAGTACTTC.

This clonotype was seen many times. The V call is TRBV7-9, the J call TRBJ2-3; D is possibly TRBD1 or TRBD2 (5 bases each). CDR1 and CDR2 from the germline V gene are SEHNR and FQNEAQ (reference sequence). The CDR3 is made up of 16 amino acids. The V gene lost 1 base and the J gene lost 2 bases, with 13 bases spanning the gap. The CDR3 region has the DNA TGTGCCAGCAGCTTAGTAGTCGGGGACCCCACAGATACGCAGTATTTT. Amino acid sequence: CASSLVVGDPTDTQYF. The full variable domain, in which reference TRBV7-9 and TRBJ2-3 provide the parts outside the CDR3, is DTGVSQNPRHKITKRGQNVTFRCDPISEHNRLYWYRQTLGQGPEFLTYFQNEAQLEKSRLLSDRFSAERPKGSFSTLEIQRTEQGDSAMYLCASSLVVGDPTDTQYFGPGTRLTVL.

This clonotype occurred many times. This sequence joins TRBV9 and TRBJ1-5; D unresolved. Germline V gives CDR1 SGDLS, CDR2 YYNGEE. The V gene lost 3 bases and the J gene lost 4 bases, with 8 bases spanning the gap. CDR3 size: 13 residues. The CDR3 reads CASSEIGNQPQHF. CDR3 sequence (DNA): TGTGCCAGCAGCGAGATTGGGAATCAGCCCCAGCATTTT.

This clonotype was detected many times. The chain carries TRBV27 and TRBJ2-3; TRBD2 matches at 8 bases. J lost 3 bases, V lost 7 bases, and 9 bases had no gene match. CDR1 MNHEY and CDR2 SMNVEV come from the germline V gene (reference sequence). CDR3 length: 15 residues. CDR3 residues: CASTGGGRGTDTQYF. The CDR3 DNA reads TGTGCCAGCACCGGGGGGGGCCGGGGGACAGATACGCAGTATTTT.

This clonotype occurred many times. The J gene is TRBJ2-7, the V gene TRBV5-1; TRBD1 agrees at 9 bases. Trimming removed 4 bases from V and 5 bases from J; junction bases left unmatched: 7. The length of the CDR3 is 14 residues. Looked up from germline, CDR1 is SGHRS and CDR2 is YFSETQ. In DNA, the CDR3 is TGCGCCAGCAGCCAAGGGGACAGGGTGAACGAGCAGTACTTC. Residues: CASSQGDRVNEQYF.

This clonotype appeared many times. The rearrangement links TRBV20-1 to TRBJ2-1, with TRBD2 matching over 8 bases. Germline-derived CDR1 and CDR2 are DFQATT and SNEGSKA (reference sequence). This CDR3 spans 13 amino acids. J lost 7 bases, V lost 5 bases, and 7 bases had no gene match. The CDR3: CSAWGTRANEQFF. The CDR3 nucleotides read TGCAGTGCTTGGGGGACTAGGGCTAATGAGCAGTTCTTC.

Many counts were recorded for this clonotype. The chain carries TRBV12-3 or TRBV12-4 and TRBJ2-5, with a weak D call TRBD1 (5 bases). CDR3 size: 13 residues. V lost 5 bases and J lost 5, with 12 bases in between. In DNA form, the CDR3 reads TGTGCCAGCAGTCCTGGACAAGGGGAGACCCAGTACTTC. This codes for CASSPGQGETQYF.

This clonotype was seen many times. The genes are TRBV7-9 and TRBJ2-3; D remains ambiguous. V was trimmed by 5 bases and J by 5 bases, leaving 8 bases between them. CDR3 length: 12 residues. CDR1 is SEHNR, CDR2 FQNEAQ, per germline (reference sequence). CDR3 amino acids: CASSPWGDTQYF. DNA of the CDR3: TGTGCCAGCAGCCCTTGGGGAGATACGCAGTATTTT.

This clonotype turned up a few times. The chain has TRBV30 and TRBJ2-1, with D unclear. This CDR3 is 13 amino acids long. From germline, CDR1 is GTSNPN and CDR2 SVGIG (reference sequence). The V gene lost 3 bases and the J gene lost 2 bases, with 8 bases spanning the gap. CDR3 nucleotides: TGTGCCTGGAGCGAAAGGCCCTACAATGAGCAGTTCTTC. Amino acid sequence: CAWSERPYNEQFF.

This clonotype was observed at least ten times. The chain combines TRBV5-1 with TRBJ2-3, with D perhaps TRBD2 (5 bases). The germline V gene has CDR1 SGHRS and CDR2 YFSETQ. Trimming shortened V by 4 bases and J by 6 bases, and 12 bases separated the two germline ends. The CDR3 covers 13 residues. CDR3 region: CASSPILADTQYF. CDR3 DNA: TGCGCCAGCAGCCCCATCTTAGCGGATACGCAGTATTTT. The variable domain in full, completed from reference TRBV5-1 and TRBJ2-3, reads KAGVTQTPRYLIKTRGQQVTLSCSPISGHRSVSWYQQTPGQGLQFLFEYFSETQRNKGNFPGRFSGRQFSNSRSEMNVSTLELGDSALYLCASSPILADTQYFGPGTRLTVL.

This clonotype was recorded at least ten times. The V and J genes are TRBV10-3 and TRBJ2-1; 10 nucleotides match TRBD1. The CDR3 is made up of 13 amino acids. V was pared by 6 bases and J by 6 bases, with 2 bases of the junction left unmatched. Germline V gene lookup returns CDR1 ENHRY and CDR2 SYGVKD. CDR3 sequence: CAIRGQGLNEQFF. The CDR3 region has the DNA TGTGCCATCAGGGGACAGGGGCTCAATGAGCAGTTCTTC.

This clonotype was seen at least ten times. In DNA, the CDR3 is TGCAGCGTTGAGAGGGTTAATGAAAAACTGTTTTTT. Translation gives CSVERVNEKLFF. This sequence joins TRBV29-1 and TRBJ1-4, with no clear D. Germline CDR1 reads SQVTM; CDR2 reads ANQGSEA. The CDR3 consists of 12 residues. Trimming removed 3 bases from V and 4 bases from J, with 6 bases in between.